This note documents a single T cell receptor (beta chain) sequence. Its specific antigen is unknown. No quality values exist for individual bases; no much larger clone is one base distant. Trimming takes 4 bases from V and 4 bases from J, and the germline ends sit 20 bases apart. CDR1 and CDR2 are drawn from the germline V gene: SGHRS, YFSETQ. The CDR3 sequence holds 17 residues, the cysteine and phenylalanine included. The kept DNA is CDR3 alone, 51 bases in frame from the first base. The library was obtained by the immunoSEQ multiplex PCR assay. The source study handled its data this way. A statistical classification framework was developed to diagnose cytomegalovirus status using the catalog of TCR beta chain sequences. TCRdb carries this immuneACCESS record with in-frame sequences only. Its versions omit some clonotypes, under half of them owing to an unresolved V gene in the studies checked, with the rest unexplained. V, J and clone size reflect that table, while D and trimming were determined from the DNA. The sample includes some 170,000 clones, with roughly 80% observed a single time. Clones ranked in the top ten supply roughly 10% of the sample.

This sample is drawn from a study of cytomegalovirus exposure and HLA in healthy donors (dated by TCRdb to the late 2010s). For context, the study as a whole: The roughly 670 repertoires of the first cohort and the 110 or so validation repertoires were produced on the same platform, according to a later analysis. The study was designed to test whether signatures of past pathogen exposure could be identified by cataloging public T cell receptors. Besides the first cohort of roughly 660 subjects, a separate validation cohort made up of roughly 130 different subjects was used. To predict cytomegalovirus infection status, the study brought together high-throughput TCR immunosequencing, statistical association of individual TCRs with disease status, and machine learning. General conclusions and limits of the study: A few of the identified cytomegalovirus-associated TCR beta chains were confirmed in vitro to be specific for cytomegalovirus antigens. The classifier was reported to diagnose cytomegalovirus status with high specificity and sensitivity in both the original and validation cohorts. A total of around 150 TCR beta chains were listed by the study as associated with cytomegalovirus. The validation cohort had no HLA typing available for a later analysis, so co-occurrence within that cohort was assessed over all 120 or so repertoires. In a later analysis, TCRs clustered in the first cohort were found to also tend to co-occur in the 130 or so validation repertoires, with around 94% of cluster scores above 0. The authors suggested that the approach could potentially be extended to other disease states and immunological phenotypes. Most TCR sequences were seen in very few donors, while some public TCRs were found in many individuals.

The donors belonged to the validation cohort of around 110 subjects, which was separate from the roughly 680-subject first cohort. The sequencing sample was made of PBMCs. The rearranged chain carries TRBV5-1 and TRBJ2-2, with TRBD1 tentatively as D gene (7 bases match). This sequence was found in a young man in good health and CMV-seropositive. The nucleotide sequence reads as follows: TGCGCCAGCAGCCCACATACGGAGGGGGCTAGCACCGGGGAGCTGTTTTTT. Translation gives CASSPHTEGASTGELFF.